One TCR beta chain is described in this entry. This sample was taken from a study of blood T cells in healthy people across ages. Germline loops: CDR1 MDHEN, CDR2 SYDVKM. The V and J ends lost 1 base and 6 bases respectively, with 9 bases between them. This CDR3 region has 13 residues. Sample-barcoded 5' priming and a J-beta primer mix drove a second PCR of roughly 6 to 12 cycles. Via MiXCR, TCRdb re-called the 5' RACE reads, giving one row per CDR3 protein. The profile shows about 970,000 distinct CDR3 sequences, roughly half of them singletons. The genes are TRBV28 and TRBJ2-5; no firm D call. The clonotype was recovered from a woman aged 55-69 years in good health. The sample was blood. For the CDR3, the DNA is TGTGCCAGCAGTTTATTCGCTACGCAGACCCAGTACTTC. As protein: CASSLFATQTQYF.